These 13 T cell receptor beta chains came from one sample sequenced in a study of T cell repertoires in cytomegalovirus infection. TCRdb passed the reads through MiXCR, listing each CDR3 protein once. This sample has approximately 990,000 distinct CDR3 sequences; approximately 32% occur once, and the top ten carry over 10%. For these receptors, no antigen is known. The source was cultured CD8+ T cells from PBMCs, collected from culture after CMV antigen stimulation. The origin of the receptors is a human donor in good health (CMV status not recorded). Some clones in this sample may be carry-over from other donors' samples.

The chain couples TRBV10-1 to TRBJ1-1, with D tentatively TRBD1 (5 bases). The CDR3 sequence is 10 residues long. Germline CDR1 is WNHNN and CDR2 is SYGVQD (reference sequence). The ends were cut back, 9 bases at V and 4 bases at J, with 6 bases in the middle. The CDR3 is CARGATEAFF. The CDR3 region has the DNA TGCGCCAGAGGGGCCACTGAAGCTTTCTTT.

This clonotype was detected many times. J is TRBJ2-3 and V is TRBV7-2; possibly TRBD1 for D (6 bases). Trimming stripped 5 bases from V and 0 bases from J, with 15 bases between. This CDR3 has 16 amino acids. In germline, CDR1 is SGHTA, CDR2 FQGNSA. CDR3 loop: CASSPVTGASTDTQYF. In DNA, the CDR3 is TGTGCCAGCAGCCCGGTGACAGGAGCTAGCACAGATACGCAGTATTTT.

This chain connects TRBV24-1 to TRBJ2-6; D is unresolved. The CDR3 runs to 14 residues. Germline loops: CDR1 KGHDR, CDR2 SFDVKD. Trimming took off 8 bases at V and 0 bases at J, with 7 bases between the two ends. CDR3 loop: CATMGSSGANVLTF. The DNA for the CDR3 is TGTGCCACCATGGGCAGCTCTGGGGCCAACGTCCTGACTTTC.

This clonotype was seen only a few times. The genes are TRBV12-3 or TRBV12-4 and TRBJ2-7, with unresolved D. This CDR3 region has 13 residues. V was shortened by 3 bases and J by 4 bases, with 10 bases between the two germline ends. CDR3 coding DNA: TGTGCCAGCAGTTTGGGTCAGGTTTACGAGCAGTACTTC. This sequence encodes CASSLGQVYEQYF.

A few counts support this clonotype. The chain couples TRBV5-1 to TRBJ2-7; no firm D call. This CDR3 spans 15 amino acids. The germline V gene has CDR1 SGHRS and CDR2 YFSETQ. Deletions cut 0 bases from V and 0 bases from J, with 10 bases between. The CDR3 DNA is TGCGCCAGCAGCTTGGACAGCTCACTCTCCTACGAGCAGTACGTC. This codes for CASSLDSSLSYEQYV.

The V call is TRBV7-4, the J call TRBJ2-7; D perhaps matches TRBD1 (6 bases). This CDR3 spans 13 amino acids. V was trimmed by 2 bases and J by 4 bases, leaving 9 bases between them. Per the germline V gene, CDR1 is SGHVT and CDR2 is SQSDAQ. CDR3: CASSLSRGYEQYV. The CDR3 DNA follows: TGTGCCAGCAGCTTAAGTAGGGGGTACGAGCAGTACGTC.

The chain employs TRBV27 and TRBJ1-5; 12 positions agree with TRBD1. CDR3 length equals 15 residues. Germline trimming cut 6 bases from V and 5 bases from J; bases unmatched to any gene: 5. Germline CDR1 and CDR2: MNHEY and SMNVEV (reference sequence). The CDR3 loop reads CASRVGQGAYQPQHF. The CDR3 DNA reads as TGTGCCAGCAGGGTGGGACAGGGGGCGTATCAGCCCCAGCATTTT.

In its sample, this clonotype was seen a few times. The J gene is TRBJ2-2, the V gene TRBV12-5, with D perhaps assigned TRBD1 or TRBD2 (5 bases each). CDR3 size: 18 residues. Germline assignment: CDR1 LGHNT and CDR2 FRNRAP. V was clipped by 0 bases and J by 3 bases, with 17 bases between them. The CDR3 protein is CASGLVLGGARDTGELFF. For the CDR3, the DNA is TGTGCTAGTGGTTTGGTACTTGGTGGGGCGCGGGACACCGGGGAGCTGTTTTTT.

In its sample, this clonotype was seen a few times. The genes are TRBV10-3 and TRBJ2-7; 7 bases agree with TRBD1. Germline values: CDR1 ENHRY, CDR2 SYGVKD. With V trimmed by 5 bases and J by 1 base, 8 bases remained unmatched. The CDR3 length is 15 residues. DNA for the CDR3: TGTGCCATCAGTATAGTACAGGGGAAATCCTACGAGCAGTACTTC. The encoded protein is CAISIVQGKSYEQYF.

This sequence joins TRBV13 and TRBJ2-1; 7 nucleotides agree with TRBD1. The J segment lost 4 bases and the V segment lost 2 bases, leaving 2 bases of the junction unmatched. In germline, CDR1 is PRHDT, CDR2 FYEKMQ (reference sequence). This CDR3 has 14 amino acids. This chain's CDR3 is CASSLWDSYNEQFF. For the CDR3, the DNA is TGTGCCAGCAGCTTATGGGACAGTTACAATGAGCAGTTCTTC.

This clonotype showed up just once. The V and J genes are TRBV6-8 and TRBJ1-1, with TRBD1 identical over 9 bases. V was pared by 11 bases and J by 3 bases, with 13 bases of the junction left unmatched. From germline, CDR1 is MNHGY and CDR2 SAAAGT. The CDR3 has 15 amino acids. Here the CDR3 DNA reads TGTGCCGGCATTATTACCGGGACAGGGTACACTGAAGCTTTCTTT. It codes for CAGIITGTGYTEAFF.

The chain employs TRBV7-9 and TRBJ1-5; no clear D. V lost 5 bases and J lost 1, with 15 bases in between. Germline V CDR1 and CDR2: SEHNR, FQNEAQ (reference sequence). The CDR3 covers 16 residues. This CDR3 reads CASSPSFEGSNQPQHF. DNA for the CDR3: TGTGCCAGCAGCCCCAGTTTTGAAGGGAGCAATCAGCCCCAGCATTTT.

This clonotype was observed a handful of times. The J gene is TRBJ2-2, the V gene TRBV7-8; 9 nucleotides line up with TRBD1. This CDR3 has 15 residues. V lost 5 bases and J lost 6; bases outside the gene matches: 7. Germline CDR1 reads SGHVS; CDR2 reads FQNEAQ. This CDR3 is CASSSRDRVPGELFF. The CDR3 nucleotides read TGTGCCAGCAGCAGCCGGGACAGGGTCCCCGGGGAGCTGTTTTTT.